A single sample is the source of the 26 T cell receptor beta chains below, sequenced in a study of blood T cell repertoires in COVID-19. The assay was immunoSEQ multiplex PCR, and TCRdb's table has in-frame clones only and misses some. Among about 69,000 clones listed, almost 90% were seen once. Sequenced sample: peripheral blood. The receptors were sampled from a man in his fifties or sixties with acute or convalescent COVID-19.

The CDR3 DNA sequence: TGTGCCAGCAGCTGGGGGGGGCTCGAGCAGTACTTC. Amino acids: CASSWGGLEQYF. This sequence joins TRBV7-2 and TRBJ2-7; weak D call: TRBD2 (7 bases). Germline V lookup: CDR1 SGHTA, CDR2 FQGNSA. V was clipped by 4 bases and J by 6 bases, with 10 bases between them. This CDR3 comprises 12 residues.

The V call is TRBV7-2, the J call TRBJ2-5; 8 positions agree with TRBD1. J gave up 7 bases and V 11 bases, and 12 bases lay outside the gene matches. The germline V gene encodes CDR1 SGHTA and CDR2 FQGNSA. This CDR3 region has 13 residues. Written as DNA, the CDR3 is TGTGCCTCGGGGGACAGGACCCCGCGGACCCAGTACTTC. Amino acids: CASGDRTPRTQYF.

The chain joins TRBV6-5 to TRBJ2-7; TRBD1 matches at 7 bases. In germline, CDR1 is MNHEY, CDR2 SVGAGI. The CDR3 spans 13 residues. V dropped 8 bases and J dropped 3; count of bases not matched to a gene: 7. For the CDR3, the DNA is TGTGCCAGCCATGGGACAGCCTACTACGAGCAGTACTTC. It codes for CASHGTAYYEQYF.

V usage is TRBV5-1 and J usage is TRBJ1-1; 7 bases are a match to TRBD1. The CDR3 is made up of 14 amino acids. V dropped 5 bases and J dropped 4; count of bases not matched to a gene: 8. The germline V gene encodes CDR1 SGHRS and CDR2 YFSETQ. CDR3: CASSPGSGGTEAFF. The CDR3 region has the DNA TGCGCCAGCAGTCCGGGCTCAGGGGGCACTGAAGCTTTCTTT.

The gene calls are TRBV27 and TRBJ1-5; the D is unclear. Trimming removed 6 bases at V and 1 base at J, with 13 bases between. CDR1 MNHEY and CDR2 SMNVEV come from the germline V gene (reference sequence). The CDR3 spans 15 residues. CDR3 residues: CASSPGRRSNQPQHF. The CDR3 DNA reads TGTGCCAGCAGCCCCGGTAGGAGAAGCAATCAGCCCCAGCATTTT.

The CDR3 sequence: CASSQGTAIGELFF. The CDR3 nucleotides are TGTGCCAGCAGCCAAGGAACTGCTATAGGGGAGCTGTTTTTT. The J gene is TRBJ2-2, the V gene TRBV3-1 (or the pseudogene TRBV3-2); D gene ambiguous. V lost 1 base and J lost 8, with 11 bases in between. Germline V lookup: CDR1 LGHDT, CDR2 YNNKEL (reference sequence). The CDR3 totals 14 residues.

V usage is TRBV30 and J usage is TRBJ2-4, with 9 bases matching TRBD1. Germline-derived CDR1 and CDR2 are GTSNPN and SVGIG (reference sequence). V gave up 2 bases and J gave up 0 bases; unmatched junction bases: 8. The CDR3 is 17 residues long. DNA for the CDR3: TGTGCCTGGAGTTCCCCGGGACAGGGCTTAGCCAAAAACATTCAGTACTTC. Translating gives CAWSSPGQGLAKNIQYF. The full variable domain, with the rest looked up from reference TRBV30 and TRBJ2-4, is SQTIHQWPATLVQPVGSPLSLECTVEGTSNPNLYWYRQAAGRGLQLLFYSVGIGQISSEVPQNLSASRPQDRQFILSSKKLLLSDSGFYLCAWSSPGQGLAKNIQYFGAGTRLSVL.

The chain uses TRBV24-1 and TRBJ2-1; no definite D call. CDR1 is KGHDR, CDR2 SFDVKD, per germline. The CDR3 spans 17 residues. V was cut by 2 bases and J by 0 bases, with 13 bases left in between. The CDR3 loop reads CATSDSRLQSSYNEQFF. The CDR3 nucleotides are TGTGCCACCAGTGATTCGCGACTCCAGAGCTCCTACAATGAGCAGTTCTTC.

The rearrangement joins TRBV6-1 to TRBJ1-2; D gene ambiguous. The CDR3 sequence is 10 residues long. Germline V CDR1 and CDR2: MNHNS, SASEGT. The ends were cut back, 7 bases at V and 4 bases at J, with 4 bases in the middle. The CDR3 bases are TGTGCCAGCACCCTCTATGGCTACACCTTC. Translation: CASTLYGYTF.

The chain couples TRBV24-1 to TRBJ2-7; D unresolved. V gave up 4 bases and J gave up 7 bases, with 7 bases separating them. From germline, CDR1 is KGHDR and CDR2 SFDVKD. The length of the CDR3 is 11 residues. The CDR3 sequence is CATSESSEQYF. Written as DNA, the CDR3 is TGTGCCACCAGTGAGTCGAGTGAGCAGTACTTC.

This clone was seen a single time. The rearrangement links TRBV5-1 to TRBJ2-2, with TRBD1 identical over 7 bases. CDR1 is SGHRS and CDR2 is YFSETQ in the germline V gene. The CDR3 has 16 amino acids. V lost 2 bases, J lost 4 bases, and 8 bases stayed unmatched. The CDR3 DNA reads as TGCGCCAGCAGCTTCCGGACAGGTTTCTCCACCGGGGAGCTGTTTTTT. Its protein is CASSFRTGFSTGELFF.

The CDR3 sequence is CASSRTGELFF. Here the CDR3 DNA reads TGTGCCAGCAGCCGTACCGGGGAGCTGTTTTTT. The rearrangement links TRBV7-6 to TRBJ2-2; D not resolved. Germline V gene sequence: CDR1 SGHVS, CDR2 FNYEAQ. CDR3 length equals 11 residues. Between the trimmed V and J ends, which lost 5 bases and 5 bases, there was a span of 3 bases.

The chain joins TRBV2 to TRBJ2-1, with 12 bases fitting TRBD1. The CDR3 loop spans 15 amino acids. Germline-derived CDR1 and CDR2 are SNHLY and FYNNEI. V was clipped by 8 bases and J by 7 bases; unmatched bases: 9. The CDR3: CASFLRDRGRNEQFF. The CDR3, as DNA: TGTGCCAGCTTCCTTCGGGACAGGGGGCGGAATGAGCAGTTCTTC. The complete variable domain, with remaining parts taken from reference TRBV2 and TRBJ2-1, reads EPEVTQTPSHQVTQMGQEVILRCVPISNHLYFYWYRQILGQKVEFLVSFYNNEISEKSEIFDDQFSVERPDGSNFTLKIRSTKLEDSAMYFCASFLRDRGRNEQFFGPGTRLTVL.

This clone was detected once. This sequence joins TRBV5-6 and TRBJ2-7; 10 nucleotides match TRBD1. V trimming: 4 bases; J trimming: 4 bases; junction bases outside the gene matches: 5. There are 14 residues in the CDR3. CDR1 and CDR2 from the germline V gene are SGHDT and YYEEEE. The CDR3 spells CASSDGTGAYEQYF. The CDR3 nucleotides are TGTGCCAGCAGCGACGGGACAGGGGCATACGAGCAGTACTTC.

The rearrangement joins TRBV14 to TRBJ2-3; 10 nucleotides match TRBD2. Germline V gene data show CDR1 as SGHDN and CDR2 as FVKESK. With V trimmed by 2 bases and J by 4 bases, 9 bases remained unmatched. The CDR3 extends over 17 amino acids. This CDR3 is CASSQFSGTSVADTQYF. CDR3 DNA: TGTGCCAGCAGCCAATTTTCCGGGACTAGCGTGGCAGATACGCAGTATTTT.

The chain's CDR3 is CATRGQGWTEAFF. The CDR3 nucleotides are TGCGCCACAAGGGGACAGGGTTGGACTGAAGCTTTCTTT. V usage is TRBV10-2 and J usage is TRBJ1-1; 9 bases match TRBD1. With 10 bases clipped from V and 5 bases from J, the junction kept 8 bases outside the gene matches. This CDR3 has 13 amino acids. From germline, CDR1 is WSHSY and CDR2 SAAADI.

The chain couples TRBV5-4 to TRBJ2-3, with TRBD2 matching over 7 bases. The germline V gene encodes CDR1 SGHNT and CDR2 YYREEE (reference sequence). V gave up 1 base and J gave up 2 bases; unmatched junction bases: 4. The CDR3 totals 15 residues. The CDR3 DNA is TGTGCCAGCAGCTTGAGAGCGGGACTCACAGATACGCAGTATTTT. It translates to CASSLRAGLTDTQYF.

This clone was found a few times. This rearrangement joins TRBV30 to TRBJ2-2, with 10 bases aligning to TRBD2. There are 20 residues in the CDR3. V shed 0 bases and J 5 bases; nucleotides not matched to a gene: 18. In germline, CDR1 is GTSNPN, CDR2 SVGIG (reference sequence). In nucleotides, the CDR3 is TGTGCCTGGAGTGTCCCCTCCCCCGGGCTAGCGGGAGTTAGAACCGGGGAGCTGTTTTTT. Its protein product is CAWSVPSPGLAGVRTGELFF.

The V and J genes are TRBV24-1 and TRBJ1-2; 9 bases match TRBD1. There are 14 residues in the CDR3. V trimming: 4 bases; J trimming: 8 bases; junction bases outside the gene matches: 7. Germline V CDR1 and CDR2: KGHDR, SFDVKD. The CDR3 region has the DNA TGTGCCACCAGTGAGGACGGACAGGGGAGAGGCTACACCTTC. The encoded protein is CATSEDGQGRGYTF.

The rearrangement joins TRBV19 to TRBJ1-5; a weak D match, TRBD1 (5 bases). CDR3 size: 13 residues. Germline assignment: CDR1 LNHDA and CDR2 SQIVND (reference sequence). V lost 0 bases to trimming and J lost 7 bases, with 7 bases between them. CDR3: CASSIEGRQPQHF. The CDR3, as DNA: TGTGCCAGTAGTATAGAGGGGCGACAGCCCCAGCATTTT.

DNA of the CDR3: TGTGCCTGGAGTGTTCTAGCGGGGAGCACAGATACGCAGTATTTT. Encoded protein: CAWSVLAGSTDTQYF. The chain uses TRBV30 and TRBJ2-3; the match to TRBD2 covers 9 bases. The germline V gene encodes CDR1 GTSNPN and CDR2 SVGIG (reference sequence). Trimming at V came to 0 bases and at J to 0 bases, leaving 1 base not matched to a gene. The CDR3 loop spans 15 amino acids.

This clone is judged medium-sized. The V gene is TRBV4-3, the J gene TRBJ2-1, with 8 bases identical to TRBD2. This CDR3 has 16 amino acids. CDR1 LGHNA and CDR2 YSLEER come from the germline V gene. Germline trimming cut 1 base from V and 4 bases from J; bases unmatched to any gene: 6. The CDR3 region is CASSQGLANNYNEQFF. The CDR3 DNA is TGCGCCAGCAGCCAAGGACTAGCGAATAATTACAATGAGCAGTTCTTC.

Note on this clone: This specimen includes other DNA sequences encoding the same CDR3. V usage is TRBV5-1 and J usage is TRBJ2-3; no clear D gene. The CDR3 extends over 15 amino acids. V was trimmed by 0 bases and J by 1 base, leaving 9 bases between them. CDR1 and CDR2 (germline): SGHRS, YFSETQ. CDR3 nucleotide sequence: TGCGCCAGCAGCTTGGTTGGCACAGGCACAGATACGCAGTATTTT. Its protein product is CASSLVGTGTDTQYF. Based on the CDR3 plus reference TRBV5-1 and TRBJ2-3, the full variable domain is KAGVTQTPRYLIKTRGQQVTLSCSPISGHRSVSWYQQTPGQGLQFLFEYFSETQRNKGNFPGRFSGRQFSNSRSEMNVSTLELGDSALYLCASSLVGTGTDTQYFGPGTRLTVL.

The chain joins TRBV13 to TRBJ1-2; the match to TRBD1 covers 7 bases. This CDR3 contains 13 residues. With 4 bases clipped from V and 8 bases from J, the junction kept 7 bases outside the gene matches. The germline V gene encodes CDR1 PRHDT and CDR2 FYEKMQ (reference sequence). The CDR3 nucleotides are TGTGCCAGCAGCTCTCGACAGGGATTAGGCTACACCTTC. As protein: CASSSRQGLGYTF. The full variable domain, with the rest looked up from reference TRBV13 and TRBJ1-2, is AAGVIQSPRHLIKEKRETATLKCYPIPRHDTVYWYQQGPGQDPQFLISFYEKMQSDKGSIPDRFSAQQFSDYHSELNMSSLELGDSALYFCASSSRQGLGYTFGSGTRLTVV.

The V call is TRBV23-1, the J call TRBJ1-4; TRBD1 aligns across 9 bases. TRBV23-1 is treated as an ORF (open reading frame) with a function not yet certain. The CDR3 loop spans 15 amino acids. J gave up 8 bases and V 0 bases, and 4 bases lay outside the gene matches. CDR3 nucleotide sequence: TGCGCCAGCAGTCAATCGTGGACAGGGGAAGAAAAACTGTTTTTT. It codes for CASSQSWTGEEKLFF.

This rearrangement joins TRBV11-2 to TRBJ2-7; 9 bases are a match to TRBD1. CDR1 is SGHAT and CDR2 is FQNNGV in the germline V gene. With 1 base clipped from V and 2 bases from J, the junction kept 3 bases outside the gene matches. The CDR3 spans 15 residues. The CDR3 sequence: CASSLGTGDTYEQYF. The CDR3 DNA reads as TGTGCCAGCAGCTTAGGGACAGGGGACACCTACGAGCAGTACTTC.